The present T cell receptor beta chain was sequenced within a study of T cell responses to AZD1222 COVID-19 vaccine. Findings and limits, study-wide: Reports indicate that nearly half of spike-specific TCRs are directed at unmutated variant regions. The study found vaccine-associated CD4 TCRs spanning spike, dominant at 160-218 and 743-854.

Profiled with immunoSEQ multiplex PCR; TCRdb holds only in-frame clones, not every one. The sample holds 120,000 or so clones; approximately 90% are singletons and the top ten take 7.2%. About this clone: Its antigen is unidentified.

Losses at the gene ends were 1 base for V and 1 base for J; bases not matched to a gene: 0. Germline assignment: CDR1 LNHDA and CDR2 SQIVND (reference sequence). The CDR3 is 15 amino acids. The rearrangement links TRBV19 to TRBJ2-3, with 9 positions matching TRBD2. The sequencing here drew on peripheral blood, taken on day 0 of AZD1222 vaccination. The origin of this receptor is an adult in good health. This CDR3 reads CASSIGTSGTDTQYF. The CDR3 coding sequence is TGTGCCAGTAGTATAGGGACTAGCGGCACAGATACGCAGTATTTT.